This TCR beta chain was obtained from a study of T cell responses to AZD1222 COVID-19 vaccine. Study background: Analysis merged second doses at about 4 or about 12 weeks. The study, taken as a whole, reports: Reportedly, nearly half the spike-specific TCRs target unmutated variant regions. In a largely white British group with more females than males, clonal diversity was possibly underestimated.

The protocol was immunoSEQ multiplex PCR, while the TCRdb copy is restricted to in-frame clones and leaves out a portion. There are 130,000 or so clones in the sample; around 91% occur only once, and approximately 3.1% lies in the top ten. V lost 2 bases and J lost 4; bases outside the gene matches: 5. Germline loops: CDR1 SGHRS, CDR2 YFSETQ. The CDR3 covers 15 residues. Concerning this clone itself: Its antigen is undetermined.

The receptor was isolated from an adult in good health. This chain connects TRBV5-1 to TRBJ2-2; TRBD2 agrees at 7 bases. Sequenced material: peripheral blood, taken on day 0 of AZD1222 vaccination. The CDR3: CASSFSIAGTGELFF. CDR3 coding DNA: TGCGCCAGCAGCTTTTCAATAGCGGGCACCGGGGAGCTGTTTTTT.